Given below is one TCR beta chain in context. The target antigen is unknown. The CDR3 loop spans 15 amino acids. Germline V gene lookup returns CDR1 MNHNS and CDR2 SASEGT. J was trimmed by 8 bases and V by 2 bases; bases with no gene match: 11. The PCR contained 60 Vbeta and 13 Jbeta primers. Assay: immunoSEQ multiplex PCR; the TCRdb copy retains only in-frame clones and omits some. This sample carries 100,000 to 120,000 clones, more than 70% of them seen once, and the ten largest clones take 2.1%. This record comes from a study of cytomegalovirus exposure and HLA in healthy donors. The study's findings and limits: The study recorded over 150 TCR beta chains that were cytomegalovirus-associated. Specificity for CMV antigens was confirmed in vitro for a few of the CMV-associated chains. Later genetic work tied a missense DCLRE1C variant to beta-chain V and J trimming. An observed cluster of highly shared sequence variants was recorded as a likely sequencing artifact.

The chain recombines TRBV6-1 with TRBJ1-2; TRBD1 matches 7 bases. The sequencing input was PBMCs. The sequence was obtained from a man aged 25 to 40 in good health and CMV-seronegative. Written as DNA, the CDR3 is TGTGCCAGCAGTGAACGGGACAGCTTAAGGGGCGGCTACACCTTC. Its translation is CASSERDSLRGGYTF.